This TCR beta chain was sequenced during a study of T cell responses to AZD1222 COVID-19 vaccine. This clone was observed once. Sequencing was performed with immunoSEQ multiplex PCR; in TCRdb, only in-frame clones are kept and a portion is missing. This sample has approximately 100,000 clones, with about nine tenths found just once. CDR3 length equals 15 residues. The V gene end was trimmed by 2 bases and the J gene end by 3 bases; junction bases not matched to a gene: 4. Germline values: CDR1 SEHNR, CDR2 FQNEAQ (reference sequence). The receptor comes from an adult in good health. The material sequenced was peripheral blood, taken on day 0 of AZD1222 vaccination. The rearrangement uses TRBV7-9 and TRBJ1-5; 7 positions match TRBD1. CDR3 amino acids: CASSLLGQPNQPQHF. The CDR3 bases are TGTGCCAGCAGCTTATTGGGACAGCCCAATCAGCCCCAGCATTTT.